The TCR beta chain under discussion was sequenced for a study of Graves' ophthalmopathy and Graves' hyperthyroidism. At least ten counts were recorded for this clonotype. As the template, RNA transcripts were used to amplify TCR beta CDR3 regions. After a first-round RT-PCR with HTBI primers, a second-round multiplex PCR was run. TCRdb reprocessed the multiplex PCR reads with MiXCR, giving one entry per CDR3 protein. In the table there are roughly 60,000 distinct CDR3 sequences, roughly 46% of which are singletons. This CDR3 is 15 amino acids long. Germline V lookup: CDR1 SGDLS, CDR2 YYNGEE. V lost 2 bases to trimming and J lost 1 base, with 13 bases between them.

This sequence was found in an adult woman with Graves' ophthalmopathy. The chain recombines TRBV9 with TRBJ2-7, with D uncertain. The sequencing sample was made of peripheral blood. The CDR3 sequence is CASSVGQSESYEQYF. CDR3 DNA: TGTGCCAGCAGCGTCGGGCAGTCTGAGTCCTACGAGCAGTACTTC.